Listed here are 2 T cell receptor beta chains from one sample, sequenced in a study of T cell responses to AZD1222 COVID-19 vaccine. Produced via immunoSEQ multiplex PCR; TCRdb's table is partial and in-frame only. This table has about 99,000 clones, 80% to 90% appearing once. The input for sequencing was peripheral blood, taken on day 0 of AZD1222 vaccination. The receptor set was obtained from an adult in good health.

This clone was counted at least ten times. As DNA, the CDR3 is TGTGCCAGTAGAACTAGCGGGGACCACAATGAGCAGTTCTTC. Its translation: CASRTSGDHNEQFF. The chain employs TRBV19 and TRBJ2-1; 10 bases map to TRBD2. J was trimmed by 5 bases and V by 6 bases; bases with no gene match: 4. The germline gives CDR1 LNHDA, CDR2 SQIVND (reference sequence). The CDR3 is 14 amino acids.

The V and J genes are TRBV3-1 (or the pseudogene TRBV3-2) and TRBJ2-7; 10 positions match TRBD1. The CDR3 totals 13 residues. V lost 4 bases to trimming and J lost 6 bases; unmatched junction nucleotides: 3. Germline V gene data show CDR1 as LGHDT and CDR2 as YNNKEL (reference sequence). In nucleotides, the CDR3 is TGTGCCAGCAGCCGGGACAGGGGTTCCGAGCAGTACTTC. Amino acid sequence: CASSRDRGSEQYF.